This TCR beta chain came from a study of cytomegalovirus exposure and HLA in healthy donors. The study's findings and limits: Presence/absence analyses assumed roughly uniform sequencing depth across donors. Many donors carried some public TCRs, although rarity characterized most TCR sequences.

This clone appeared a single time. Its specificity is unknown. With 60 Vbeta and 13 Jbeta primers, the PCR was carried out. This table comes from immunoSEQ multiplex PCR, and its TCRdb copy is limited to in-frame clones, with some not included. Among around 130,000 clones listed, approximately 80% were seen once. The CDR3 spans 14 residues. Germline V gene lookup returns CDR1 SGHRS and CDR2 YFSETQ. The V and J ends lost 2 bases and 4 bases respectively, with 12 bases between them. This rearrangement joins TRBV5-1 to TRBJ2-5, with D maybe TRBD1 (6 bases). Source material: PBMCs. The receptor's source is a woman aged 18-29 years in good health and CMV-seropositive. Here the CDR3 DNA reads TGCGCCAGCAGCTTATTACAGGGTCGAGAGACCCAGTACTTC. It translates to CASSLLQGRETQYF.